These 13 T cell receptor beta chains came from one sample sequenced in a study of T cell responses to AZD1222 COVID-19 vaccine. TCRdb's copy holds only in-frame clones and misses some; the assay was immunoSEQ multiplex PCR. The repertoire consists of 140,000 to 150,000 clones, with roughly 87% occurring once and the leading ten covering roughly 1.7%. The material sequenced was peripheral blood, taken 28 days after the second AZD1222 dose. The receptors here all came from an adult who received the AZD1222 COVID-19 vaccine.

This clone has only a few counts. This chain connects TRBV4-2 to TRBJ1-6; 7 bases map to TRBD1. The J segment lost 10 bases and the V segment lost 4 bases, leaving 7 bases of the junction unmatched. Germline values: CDR1 LGHNA, CDR2 YNFKEQ. This CDR3 contains 14 residues. The CDR3 coding sequence is TGTGCCAGCAGCCCGTTAGACAGGGACTCACCCCTCCACTTT. Translation gives CASSPLDRDSPLHF.

This chain uses TRBV9 with TRBJ2-7, with TRBD1 identical over 9 bases. The junction had 13 bases not matched to a gene; V was cut back by 4 bases and J by 2 bases. Germline CDR1 reads SGDLS; CDR2 reads YYNGEE. The CDR3 loop spans 17 amino acids. As DNA, the CDR3 is TGTGCCAGCAGCCCTTATTCCGGGACAGGGCTAGCCTACGAGCAGTACTTC. Translated: CASSPYSGTGLAYEQYF. The full variable domain, completed using reference TRBV9 and TRBJ2-7, is DSGVTQTPKHLITATGQRVTLRCSPRSGDLSVYWYQQSLDQGLQFLIQYYNGEERAKGNILERFSAQQFPDLHSELNLSSLELGDSALYFCASSPYSGTGLAYEQYFGPGTRLTVT.

The CDR3 bases are TGTGCCATCAGGGGGCTAGCGGGAGATGGAGAGACCCAGTACTTC. It yields the protein CAIRGLAGDGETQYF. The chain employs TRBV10-3 and TRBJ2-5, with 10 bases matching TRBD2. The V gene's germline CDR1 is ENHRY and CDR2 SYGVKD. The CDR3 is 15 residues long. J gave up 4 bases and V 6 bases, and 8 bases lay outside the gene matches.

There are a few counts of this clone. The chain recombines TRBV24-1 with TRBJ1-2, with 7 bases that match TRBD1. The CDR3 is 14 amino acids. V lost 2 bases to trimming and J lost 6 bases; unmatched junction nucleotides: 5. Germline CDR1 KGHDR, CDR2 SFDVKD. DNA for the CDR3: TGTGCCACCAGTGATTGGGACAGTACTAATGGCTACACCTTC. Its translation is CATSDWDSTNGYTF.

The chain has TRBV24-1 and TRBJ2-7; D perhaps matches TRBD1 (7 bases). Trimming pared 6 bases from V and 3 bases from J, leaving 17 bases between. Germline values: CDR1 KGHDR, CDR2 SFDVKD. This CDR3 has 15 residues. The CDR3 loop reads CATSLGPGGYYEQYF. CDR3 in DNA: TGTGCCACCAGTCTCGGTCCAGGGGGGTACTACGAGCAGTACTTC.

The chain combines TRBV19 with TRBJ1-2; 9 nucleotides agree with TRBD1. CDR1 is LNHDA, CDR2 SQIVND, per germline (reference sequence). Trimming at V came to 0 bases and at J to 3 bases, leaving 5 bases not matched to a gene. The CDR3 extends over 16 amino acids. CDR3: CASSIDPDRGDYGYTF. The CDR3 DNA reads as TGTGCCAGTAGTATAGATCCGGACAGGGGTGACTATGGCTACACCTTC.

The CDR3 sequence: CASSILGQQPQHF. The DNA for the CDR3 is TGTGCCAGTAGTATTCTGGGTCAGCAGCCCCAGCATTTT. This chain links TRBV19 with TRBJ1-5; no clear D gene. The CDR3 is 13 amino acids. Trimming left V 3 bases short and J 7 bases short, with 10 bases between. The germline gives CDR1 LNHDA, CDR2 SQIVND (reference sequence).

The chain links TRBV5-4 to TRBJ2-1, with a possible D match to TRBD2 (7 bases). V was clipped by 6 bases and J by 9 bases, with 16 bases between them. This CDR3 is built from 13 residues. From germline, CDR1 is SGHNT and CDR2 YYREEE (reference sequence). CDR3 loop: CASTVSGTLEQFF. CDR3 in DNA: TGTGCCAGCACCGTCAGCGGGACACTTGAGCAGTTCTTC.

The chain combines TRBV10-1 with TRBJ2-7, with TRBD1 as a possible D gene (6 bases). The CDR3 totals 16 residues. Germline values: CDR1 WNHNN, CDR2 SYGVQD (reference sequence). The V end lost 6 bases, the J end lost 1 base, and 19 bases lay between the germline ends. CDR3 sequence (DNA): TGCGCCAGCAGACCCATAACAGGGAATCCTTCCTACGAGCAGTACTTC. This gives the protein CASRPITGNPSYEQYF.

V and J are TRBV28 and TRBJ2-1; weak D call: TRBD2 (5 bases). The CDR3 is 16 residues long. Trimming removed 6 bases from V and 5 bases from J, with 20 bases in between. Germline assignment: CDR1 MDHEN and CDR2 SYDVKM. The CDR3 is CASSSLSRVRDNEQFF. In DNA form, the CDR3 reads TGTGCCAGCAGCTCTCTTTCGAGGGTTAGGGACAATGAGCAGTTCTTC.

The V gene is TRBV6-5, the J gene TRBJ1-4, with D tentatively TRBD1 (6 bases). V shed 6 bases and J shed 7 bases, with 15 bases lying between them. Germline V gene data show CDR1 as MNHEY and CDR2 as SVGAGI. This CDR3 has 14 residues. CDR3 in DNA: TGTGCCAGCAGGACAAACGGGGGGGCTGAAAAACTGTTTTTT. Translation gives CASRTNGGAEKLFF.

This clone was counted a single time. This sequence joins TRBV6-5 and TRBJ1-1; D gene ambiguous. Germline V gene data show CDR1 as MNHEY and CDR2 as SVGAGI. The CDR3 covers 13 residues. The V and J ends lost 7 bases and 5 bases respectively, with 14 bases between them. CDR3 loop: CASTLHIGTEAFF. The CDR3, as DNA: TGTGCCAGCACCTTGCATATCGGGACTGAAGCTTTCTTT.

The chain links TRBV27 to TRBJ2-7; D gene uncertain. V was cut by 1 base and J by 5 bases, with 9 bases left in between. This CDR3 has 13 amino acids. Germline-derived CDR1 and CDR2 are MNHEY and SMNVEV (reference sequence). The CDR3 protein is CASSLYLFDEQYF. The DNA of the CDR3 is TGTGCCAGCAGTTTATATCTCTTTGACGAGCAGTACTTC.